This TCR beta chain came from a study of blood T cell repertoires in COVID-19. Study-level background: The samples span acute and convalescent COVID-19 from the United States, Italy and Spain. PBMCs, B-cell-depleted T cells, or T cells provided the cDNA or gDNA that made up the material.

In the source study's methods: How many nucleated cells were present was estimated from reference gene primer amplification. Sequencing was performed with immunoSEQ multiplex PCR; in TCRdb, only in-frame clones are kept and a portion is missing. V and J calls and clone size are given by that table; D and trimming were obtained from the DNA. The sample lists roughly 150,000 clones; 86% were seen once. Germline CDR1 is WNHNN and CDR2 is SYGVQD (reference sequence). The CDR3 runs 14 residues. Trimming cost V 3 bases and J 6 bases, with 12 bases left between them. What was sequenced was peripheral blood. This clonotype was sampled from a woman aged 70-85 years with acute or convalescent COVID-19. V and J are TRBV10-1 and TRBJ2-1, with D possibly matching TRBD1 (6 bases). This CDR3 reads CASSELVGANEQFF. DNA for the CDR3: TGCGCCAGCAGTGAATTGGTGGGGGCCAATGAGCAGTTCTTC.